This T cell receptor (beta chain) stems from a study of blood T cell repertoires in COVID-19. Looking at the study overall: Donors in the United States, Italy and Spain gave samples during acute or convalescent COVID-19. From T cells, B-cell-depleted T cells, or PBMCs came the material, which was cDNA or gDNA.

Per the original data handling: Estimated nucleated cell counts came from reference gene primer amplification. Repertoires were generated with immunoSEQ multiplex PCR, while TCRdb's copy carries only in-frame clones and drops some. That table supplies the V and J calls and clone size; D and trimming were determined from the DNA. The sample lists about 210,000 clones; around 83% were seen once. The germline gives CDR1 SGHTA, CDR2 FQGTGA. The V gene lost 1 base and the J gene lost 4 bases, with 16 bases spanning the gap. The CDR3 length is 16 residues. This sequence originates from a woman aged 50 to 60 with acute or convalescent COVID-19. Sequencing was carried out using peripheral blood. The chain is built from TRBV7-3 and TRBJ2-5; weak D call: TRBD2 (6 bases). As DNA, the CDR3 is TGTGCCAGCAGCTTAAATACCGGGAGTGAGGGAGAGACCCAGTACTTC. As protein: CASSLNTGSEGETQYF.